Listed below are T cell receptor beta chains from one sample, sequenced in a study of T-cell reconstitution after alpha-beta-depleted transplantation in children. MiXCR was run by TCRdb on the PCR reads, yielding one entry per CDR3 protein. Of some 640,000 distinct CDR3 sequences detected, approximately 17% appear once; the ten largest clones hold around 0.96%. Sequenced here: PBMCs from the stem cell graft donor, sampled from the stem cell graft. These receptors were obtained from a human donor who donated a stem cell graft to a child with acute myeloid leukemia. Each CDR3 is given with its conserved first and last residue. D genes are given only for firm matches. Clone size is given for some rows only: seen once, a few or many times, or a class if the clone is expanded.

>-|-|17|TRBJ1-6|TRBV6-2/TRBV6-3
CASSYSMTGQNNSPLHF
TGTGCCAGCAGTTACTCGATGACAGGACAGAATAATTCACCCCTCCACTTT
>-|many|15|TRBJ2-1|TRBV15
CATSTVTGHYNEQFF
TGTGCCACCAGCACAGTAACAGGGCATTACAATGAGCAGTTCTTC
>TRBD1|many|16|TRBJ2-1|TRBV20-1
CSARDPLWTGDNEQFF
TGCAGTGCTAGAGATCCCCTTTGGACAGGGGACAATGAGCAGTTCTTC
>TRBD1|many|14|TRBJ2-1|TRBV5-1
CASSMGTGGDEQFF
TGCGCCAGCAGCATGGGGACAGGCGGGGATGAGCAGTTCTTC
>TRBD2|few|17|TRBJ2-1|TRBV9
CASSASGGENMYNEQFF
TGTGCCAGCAGCGCTAGCGGGGGAGAAAACATGTACAATGAGCAGTTCTTC
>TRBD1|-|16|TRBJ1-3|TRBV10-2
CASSESTGYSGNTIYF
TGCGCCAGCAGTGAGTCGACAGGGTACTCTGGAAACACCATATATTTT
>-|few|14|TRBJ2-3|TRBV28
CAAQGYTSTDTQYF
TGTGCCGCCCAGGGATACACTAGCACAGATACGCAGTATTTT
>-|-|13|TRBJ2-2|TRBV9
CASSGAGPGELFF
TGTGCCAGCAGCGGTGCGGGGCCCGGGGAGCTGTTTTTT
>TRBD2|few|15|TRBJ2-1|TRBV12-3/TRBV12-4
CASSRFLAGDNEQFF
TGTGCCAGCAGTAGGTTTTTAGCGGGGGACAATGAGCAGTTCTTC
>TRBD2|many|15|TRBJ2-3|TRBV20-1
CSAPTRTSGGDTQYF
TGCAGTGCCCCTACGCGGACTAGCGGGGGCGATACGCAGTATTTT
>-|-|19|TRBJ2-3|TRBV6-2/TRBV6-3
CASTTLRAGGESPTDTQYF
TGTGCCAGCACTACCCTTCGAGCGGGCGGGGAATCGCCCACAGATACGCAGTATTTT
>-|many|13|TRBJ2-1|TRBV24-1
CATSDLMSVEQFF
TGTGCCACCAGTGATTTGATGTCAGTGGAGCAGTTCTTC
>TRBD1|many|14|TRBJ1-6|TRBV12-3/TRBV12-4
CASSSGTGSSPLHF
TGTGCCAGCAGTTCCGGGACAGGCTCTTCACCCCTCCACTTT
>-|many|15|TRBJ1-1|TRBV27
CASSSLPPGRAEAFF
TGTGCCAGCAGTTCCCTCCCCCCCGGGAGAGCTGAAGCTTTCTTT
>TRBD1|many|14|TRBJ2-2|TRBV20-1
CSASAPLGGSELFF
TGCAGTGCTAGCGCACCACTAGGGGGCAGTGAGCTGTTTTTT
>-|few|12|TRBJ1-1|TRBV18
CASSPDRDEAFF
TGTGCCAGCTCACCCGACAGAGATGAAGCTTTCTTT
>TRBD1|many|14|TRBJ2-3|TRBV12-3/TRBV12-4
CASSSRTGADTQYF
TGTGCCAGCAGCTCCCGGACAGGAGCAGATACGCAGTATTTT
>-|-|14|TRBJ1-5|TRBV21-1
CASSKERGGQPQHF
TGTGCCAGCAGCAAAGAGAGGGGTGGACAGCCCCAGCATTTT
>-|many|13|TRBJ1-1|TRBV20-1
CSARTGLNTEAFF
TGCAGTGCTAGAACGGGGCTCAACACTGAAGCTTTCTTT
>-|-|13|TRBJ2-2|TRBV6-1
CASSDAGNGELFF
TGTGCCAGCAGTGATGCGGGAAACGGGGAGCTGTTTTTT
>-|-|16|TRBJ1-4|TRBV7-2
CASSLEGVATNEKLFF
TGTGCCAGCAGCTTAGAAGGGGTTGCAACTAATGAAAAACTGTTTTTT
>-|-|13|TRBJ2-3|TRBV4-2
CASSQDRIDTQYF
TGTGCCAGCAGCCAAGATCGAATAGATACGCAGTATTTT
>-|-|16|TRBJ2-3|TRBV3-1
CASSPVGTYSTDTQYF
TGTGCCAGCAGCCCGGTCGGGACATATAGCACAGATACGCAGTATTTT
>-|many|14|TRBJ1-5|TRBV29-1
CSASRGEEGQPQHF
TGCAGCGCCTCGAGGGGGGAGGAGGGTCAGCCCCAGCATTTT
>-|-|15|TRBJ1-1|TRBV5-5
CASTTQPTQGTEAFF
TGTGCCAGCACCACACAACCGACCCAAGGCACTGAAGCTTTCTTT
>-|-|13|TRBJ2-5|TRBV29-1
CSVEVRVVETQYF
TGCAGCGTTGAAGTCAGGGTAGTGGAGACCCAGTACTTC
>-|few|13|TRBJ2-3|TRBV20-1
CSASDLSTDTQYF
TGCAGTGCTTCGGACCTAAGCACAGATACGCAGTATTTT
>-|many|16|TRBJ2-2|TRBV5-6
CASSLLGGTNTGELFF
TGTGCCAGCAGCTTGTTAGGGGGGACGAACACCGGGGAGCTGTTTTTT
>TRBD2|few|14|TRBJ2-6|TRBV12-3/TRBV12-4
CASRRGAGANVLTF
TGTGCCAGCAGGCGGGGGGCTGGGGCCAACGTCCTGACTTTC
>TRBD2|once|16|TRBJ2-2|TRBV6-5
CASSYSLAGVDGELFF
TGTGCCAGCAGTTACTCTCTAGCGGGGGTGGACGGGGAGCTGTTTTTT
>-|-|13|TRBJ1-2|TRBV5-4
CASSLVGRSGYTF
TGTGCCAGCAGCTTGGTAGGGAGGTCTGGCTACACCTTC
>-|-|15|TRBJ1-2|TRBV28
CASSLFSSVNYGYTF
TGTGCCAGCAGTTTGTTCTCGTCTGTGAACTATGGCTACACCTTC
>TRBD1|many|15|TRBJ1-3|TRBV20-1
CSATRDSSSGNTIYF
TGCAGTGCTACAAGGGACAGTTCTTCTGGAAACACCATATATTTT
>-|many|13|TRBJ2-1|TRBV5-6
CASSLDNYNEQFF
TGTGCCAGCAGCCTGGACAACTACAATGAGCAGTTCTTC
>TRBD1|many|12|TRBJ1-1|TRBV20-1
CSARPRQGEAFF
TGCAGTGCTAGACCCAGACAGGGTGAAGCTTTCTTT
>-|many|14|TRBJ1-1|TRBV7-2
CASSWVTVSTEAFF
TGTGCCAGCAGCTGGGTGACAGTATCGACTGAAGCTTTCTTT
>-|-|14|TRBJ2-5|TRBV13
CASSLQGGGETQYF
TGTGCCAGCAGCTTGCAGGGAGGGGGCGAGACCCAGTACTTC
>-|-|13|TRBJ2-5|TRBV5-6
CASSLLIVETQYF
TGTGCCAGCAGCTTGCTCATCGTTGAGACCCAGTACTTC
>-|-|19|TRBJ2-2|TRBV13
CACSARGGAARYNTGELFF
TGTGCCTGCAGTGCCCGGGGCGGGGCGGCTCGCTACAACACCGGGGAGCTGTTTTTT
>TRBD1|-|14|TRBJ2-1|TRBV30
CAWGRTGNYNEQFF
TGTGCCTGGGGGAGGACAGGGAACTACAATGAGCAGTTCTTC
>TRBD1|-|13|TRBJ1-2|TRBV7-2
CASSFARGSGYTF
TGTGCCAGCAGCTTCGCCAGGGGGTCTGGCTACACCTTC
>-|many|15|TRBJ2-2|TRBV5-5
CASRRGAEGNGELFF
TGTGCCAGCAGACGAGGAGCGGAGGGTAACGGGGAGCTGTTTTTT
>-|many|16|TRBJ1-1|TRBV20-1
CSARAASTRRYTEAFF
TGCAGTGCTAGAGCCGCGAGCACAAGACGGTACACTGAAGCTTTCTTT
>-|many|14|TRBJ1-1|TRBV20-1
CSAEPGTRNTEAFF
TGCAGTGCTGAGCCCGGGACGCGGAACACTGAAGCTTTCTTT
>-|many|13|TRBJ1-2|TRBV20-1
CSARDGVNYGYTF
TGCAGTGCTAGAGATGGAGTTAACTATGGCTACACCTTC
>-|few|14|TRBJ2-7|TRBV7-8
CASLKGWLSYEQYF
TGTGCCAGCCTAAAGGGGTGGCTGTCCTACGAGCAGTACTTC
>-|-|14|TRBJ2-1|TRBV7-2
CASSQGRAQGEQFF
TGTGCCAGCAGCCAAGGACGGGCTCAGGGTGAGCAGTTCTTC
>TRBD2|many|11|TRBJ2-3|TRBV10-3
CASGGADTQYF
TGTGCCTCGGGAGGGGCAGATACGCAGTATTTT
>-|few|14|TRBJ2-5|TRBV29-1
CSVGRGGYQETQYF
TGCAGCGTTGGGAGAGGGGGGTACCAAGAGACCCAGTACTTC
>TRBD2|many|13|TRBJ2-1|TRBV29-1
CSVVLAGYNEQFF
TGCAGCGTTGTTCTAGCGGGTTACAATGAGCAGTTCTTC
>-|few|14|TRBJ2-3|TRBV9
CASSVGSMPDTQYF
TGTGCCAGCAGCGTAGGTAGCATGCCAGATACGCAGTATTTT
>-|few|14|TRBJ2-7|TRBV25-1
CASSEETDPNEQYF
TGTGCCAGCAGTGAGGAGACCGATCCTAACGAGCAGTACTTC
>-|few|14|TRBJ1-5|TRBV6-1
CASRAAGVHQPQHF
TGTGCCAGCCGGGCAGCGGGGGTTCATCAGCCCCAGCATTTT
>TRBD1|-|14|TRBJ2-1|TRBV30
CAWIEGTGYNEQFF
TGTGCCTGGATAGAAGGGACAGGATACAATGAGCAGTTCTTC
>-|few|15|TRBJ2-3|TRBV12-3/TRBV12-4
CASSFQRTGTDTQYF
TGTGCCAGCAGTTTCCAAAGGACAGGCACAGATACGCAGTATTTT